This record covers a single T cell receptor beta chain. Sequenced by immunoSEQ multiplex PCR; TCRdb stores in-frame clones only, minus some. This sample yields over 35,000 clones, of which about 86% are seen a single time; under 13% belongs to the top ten. The sample is drawn from a study of lymphopenia after photon versus proton radiotherapy. The CDR3 covers 13 residues. Germline lookup yields CDR1 GTSNPN and CDR2 SVGIG (reference sequence). V was pared by 2 bases and J by 5 bases, with 9 bases between. The rearrangement links TRBV30 to TRBJ1-4; D gene ambiguous. The sequences come from peripheral blood, collected from a patient treated with proton-based radiotherapy. The TCR comes from a woman in her sixties or seventies with pancreatic cancer. Some clones in this sample may be carry-over from other donors' samples. This CDR3 is CAWSLTGNEKLFF. CDR3 bases: TGTGCCTGGAGTCTGACTGGGAATGAAAAACTGTTTTTT.